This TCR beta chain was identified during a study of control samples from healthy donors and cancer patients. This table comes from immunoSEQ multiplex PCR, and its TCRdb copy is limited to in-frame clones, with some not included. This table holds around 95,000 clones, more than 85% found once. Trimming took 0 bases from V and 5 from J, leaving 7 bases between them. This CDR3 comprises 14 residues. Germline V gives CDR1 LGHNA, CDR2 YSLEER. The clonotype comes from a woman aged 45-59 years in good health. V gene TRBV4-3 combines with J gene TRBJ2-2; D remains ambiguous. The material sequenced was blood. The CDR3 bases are TGCGCCAGCAGCCAAGATCGGCTAACCGGGGAGCTGTTTTTT. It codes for CASSQDRLTGELFF.